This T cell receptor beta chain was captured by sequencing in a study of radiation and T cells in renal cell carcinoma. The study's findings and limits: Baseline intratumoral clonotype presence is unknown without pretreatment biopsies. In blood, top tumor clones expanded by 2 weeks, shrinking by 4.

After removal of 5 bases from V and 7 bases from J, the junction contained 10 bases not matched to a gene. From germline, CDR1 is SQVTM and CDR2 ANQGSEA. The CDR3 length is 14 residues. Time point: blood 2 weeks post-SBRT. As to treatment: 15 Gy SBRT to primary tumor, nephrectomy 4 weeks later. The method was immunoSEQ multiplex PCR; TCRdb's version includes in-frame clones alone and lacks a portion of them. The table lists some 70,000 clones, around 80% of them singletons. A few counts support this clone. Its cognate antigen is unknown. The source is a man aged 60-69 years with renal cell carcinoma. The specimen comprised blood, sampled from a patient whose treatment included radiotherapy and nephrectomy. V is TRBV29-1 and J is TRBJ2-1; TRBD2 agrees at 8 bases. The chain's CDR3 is CSVTQAGAGNEQFF. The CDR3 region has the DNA TGCAGCGTTACCCAAGCGGGAGCGGGGAATGAGCAGTTCTTC.